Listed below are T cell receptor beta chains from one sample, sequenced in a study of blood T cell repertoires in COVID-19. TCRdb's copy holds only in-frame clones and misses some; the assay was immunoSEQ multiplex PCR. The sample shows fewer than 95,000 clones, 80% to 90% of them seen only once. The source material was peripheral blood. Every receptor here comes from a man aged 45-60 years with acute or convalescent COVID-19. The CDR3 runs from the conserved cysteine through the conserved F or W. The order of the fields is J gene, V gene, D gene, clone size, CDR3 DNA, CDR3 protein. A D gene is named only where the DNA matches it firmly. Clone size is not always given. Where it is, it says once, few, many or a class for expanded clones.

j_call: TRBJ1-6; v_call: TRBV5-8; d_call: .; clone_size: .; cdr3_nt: TGTGCCAGCACCGGACTAGGGTCACCCCTCCACTTT; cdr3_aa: CASTGLGSPLHF
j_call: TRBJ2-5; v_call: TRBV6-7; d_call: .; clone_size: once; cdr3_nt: TGTGCCAGCAGTCCCCAGCGGTTCCAAGAGACCCAGTACTTC; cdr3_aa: CASSPQRFQETQYF
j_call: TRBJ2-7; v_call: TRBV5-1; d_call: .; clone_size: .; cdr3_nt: TGCGCCAGCAACCCCACAGGGCAACTCTCCTACGAGCAGTACTTC; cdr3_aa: CASNPTGQLSYEQYF
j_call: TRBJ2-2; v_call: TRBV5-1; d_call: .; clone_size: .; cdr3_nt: TGCGCCAGCAGCTTGGCCTTAGGGGCTGGGGAGCTGTTTTTT; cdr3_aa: CASSLALGAGELFF
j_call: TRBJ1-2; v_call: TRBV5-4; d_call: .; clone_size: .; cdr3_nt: TGTGCCAGCAGCTTGGCCCAGGGGTGGGGCTATGGCTACACCTTC; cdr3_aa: CASSLAQGWGYGYTF
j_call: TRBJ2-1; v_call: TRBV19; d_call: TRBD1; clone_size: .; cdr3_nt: TGTGCCAGTAGTACAGGGACAGGGGGGAATGAGCAGTTCTTC; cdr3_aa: CASSTGTGGNEQFF
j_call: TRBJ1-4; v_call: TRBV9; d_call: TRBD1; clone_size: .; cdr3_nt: TGTGCCAGCAGCGCACGGGGACAGATGGCTGAAAAACTGTTTTTT; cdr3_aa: CASSARGQMAEKLFF
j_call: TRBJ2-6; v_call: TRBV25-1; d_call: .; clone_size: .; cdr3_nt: TGTGCCAGCAGTCTTTCTGGGGCCAACGTCCTGACTTTC; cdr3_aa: CASSLSGANVLTF
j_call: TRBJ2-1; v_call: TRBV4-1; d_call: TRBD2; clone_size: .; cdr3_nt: TGCGCCAGCAGCCAAGGGACTAGCGGGGGGGCTACTTACAATGAGCAGTTCTTC; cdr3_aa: CASSQGTSGGATYNEQFF
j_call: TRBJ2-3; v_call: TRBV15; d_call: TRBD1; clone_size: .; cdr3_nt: TGTGCCACCAGCAGGGACAGGAGCAGCACAGATACGCAGTATTTT; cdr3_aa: CATSRDRSSTDTQYF
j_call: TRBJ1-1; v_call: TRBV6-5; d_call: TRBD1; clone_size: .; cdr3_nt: TGTGCCAGCAACCATTGGACAGGGGGCACTGAAGCTTTCTTT; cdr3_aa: CASNHWTGGTEAFF
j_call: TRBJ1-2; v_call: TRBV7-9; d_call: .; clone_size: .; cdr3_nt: TGTGCCAGCAGCCTCATTGGGCCCTATGGCTACACCTTC; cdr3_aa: CASSLIGPYGYTF
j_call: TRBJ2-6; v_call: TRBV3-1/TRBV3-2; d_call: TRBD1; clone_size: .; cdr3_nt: TGTGCCAGCAGACCCCGGGACAGCCTCTCTGGGGCCAACGTCCTGACTTTC; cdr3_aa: CASRPRDSLSGANVLTF
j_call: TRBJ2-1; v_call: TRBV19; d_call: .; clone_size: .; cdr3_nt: TGTGCCAGTAGTTCCGGGATGAGCTCCTACAATGAGCAGTTCTTC; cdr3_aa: CASSSGMSSYNEQFF
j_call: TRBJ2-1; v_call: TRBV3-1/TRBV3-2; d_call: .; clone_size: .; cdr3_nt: TGTGCCAGCAGCCTTCAAGGCCGGCTAGTCGCGATAGGTGAGCAGTTCTTC; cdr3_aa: CASSLQGRLVAIGEQFF
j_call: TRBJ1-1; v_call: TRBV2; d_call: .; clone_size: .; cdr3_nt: TGTGCCAGCAGTCTGGACAGATCCACTGAAGCTTTCTTT; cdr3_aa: CASSLDRSTEAFF
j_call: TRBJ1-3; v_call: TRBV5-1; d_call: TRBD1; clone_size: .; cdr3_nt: TGCGCCAGCAGCCCCTCGACAGGGCCTGGAAACACCATATATTTT; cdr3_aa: CASSPSTGPGNTIYF
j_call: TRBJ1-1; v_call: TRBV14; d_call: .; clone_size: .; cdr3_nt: TGTGCCAGCAGGGCAGAAAATGAGGCAGCGAAGGCTTTCTTT; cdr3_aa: CASRAENEAAKAFF
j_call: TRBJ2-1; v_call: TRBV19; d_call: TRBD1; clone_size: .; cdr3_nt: TGTGCCAGTAGTATGGGACAGGGGTTCGATGAGCAGTTCTTC; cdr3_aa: CASSMGQGFDEQFF
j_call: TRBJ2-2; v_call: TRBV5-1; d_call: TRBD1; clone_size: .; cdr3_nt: TGCGCCAGCAGCTTGGGACAGGGGGCGCCCCTAAGTCGGACCGGGGAGCTGTTTTTT; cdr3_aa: CASSLGQGAPLSRTGELFF
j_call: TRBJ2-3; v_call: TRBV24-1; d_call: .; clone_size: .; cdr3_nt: TGTGCCACCAGTGATCCTAGCACAGATACGCAGTATTTT; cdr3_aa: CATSDPSTDTQYF
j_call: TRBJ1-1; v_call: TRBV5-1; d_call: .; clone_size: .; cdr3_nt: TGCGCCAGCAGCTTGGCCCGGAGGGAAGGAGTGAACACTGAAGCTTTCTTT; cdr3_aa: CASSLARREGVNTEAFF
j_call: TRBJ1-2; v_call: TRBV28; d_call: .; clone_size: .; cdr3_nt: TGTGCCAGCAGAGTTGACAGGCCCTATGGCTACACCTTC; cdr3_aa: CASRVDRPYGYTF
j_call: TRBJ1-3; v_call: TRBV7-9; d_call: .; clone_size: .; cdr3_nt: TGTGCCAGCAGCTTTTACTCTGGAAACACCATATATTTT; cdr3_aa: CASSFYSGNTIYF
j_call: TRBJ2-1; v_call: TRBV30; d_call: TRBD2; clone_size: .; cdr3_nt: TGTGCCTGGAGTCCTTCTCAGCGGGGGGGCTGGATATATGAGCAGTTCTTC; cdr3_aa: CAWSPSQRGGWIYEQFF
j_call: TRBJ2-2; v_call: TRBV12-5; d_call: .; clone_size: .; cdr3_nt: TGTGCTAGTGGTTTGGTGTACTCGGGGGAGCTGTTTTTT; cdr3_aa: CASGLVYSGELFF
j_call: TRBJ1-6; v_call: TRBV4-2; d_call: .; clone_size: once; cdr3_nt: TGTGCCAGCAGCCAAGGTAGTCTGTCGGATTCACCCCTCCACTTT; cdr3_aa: CASSQGSLSDSPLHF